This section outlines one T cell receptor (beta chain) sequence together with its context. Its antigen remains unknown. The ends were cut back, 5 bases at V and 3 bases at J, with 11 bases in the middle. Germline CDR1 is SQVTM and CDR2 is ANQGSEA. CDR3 length equals 13 residues. The data originate from a study of beta chain features in type 1 diabetes. At the level of the study: The study examined about 110,000,000 sorted cells across all samples. Study-wide results and limits: Naive, central memory and regulatory TCRB repertoires appeared more similar among patients than healthy donors. When VDJ junctions were examined, type 1 diabetes patients showed fewer insertions and more deletions.

Sorted CD4+ subsets: naive, central memory, regulatory, stem cell-like memory (CD45RO/CCR7/CD25/CD127/CD95/CD27 panel). The sequenced template was cDNA made from the entire isolated RNA. Clones were sequenced by immunoSEQ multiplex PCR, and TCRdb holds only the in-frame ones, with some missing. The sample comprises about 160,000 clones, approximately 9.1% of which are singletons, and about 2.5% rests with the top ten. The chain is built from TRBV29-1 and TRBJ1-3, with D maybe TRBD1 (6 bases). The sequence came from a woman between 18 and 29 years old in good health. Sequencing was done on a sample of central memory CD4+ T cells from blood. CDR3 residues: CSVLGQSGNTIYF. CDR3 in DNA: TGCAGCGTTCTAGGACAGAGTGGAAACACCATATATTTT.